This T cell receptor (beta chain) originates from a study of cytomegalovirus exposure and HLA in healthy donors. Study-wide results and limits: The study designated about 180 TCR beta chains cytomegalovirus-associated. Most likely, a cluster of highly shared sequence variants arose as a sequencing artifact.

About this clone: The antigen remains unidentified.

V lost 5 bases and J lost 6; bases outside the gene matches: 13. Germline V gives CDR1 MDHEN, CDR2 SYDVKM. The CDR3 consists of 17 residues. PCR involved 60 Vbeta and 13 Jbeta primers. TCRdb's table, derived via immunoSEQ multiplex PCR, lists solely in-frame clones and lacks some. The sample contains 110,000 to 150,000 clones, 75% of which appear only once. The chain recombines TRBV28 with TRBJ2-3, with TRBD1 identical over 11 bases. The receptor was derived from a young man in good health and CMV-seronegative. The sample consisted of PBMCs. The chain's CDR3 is CASSPPLGQGAPDTQYF. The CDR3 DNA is TGTGCCAGCAGTCCCCCCCTTGGACAGGGGGCGCCGGATACGCAGTATTTT.